A single sample is the source of the 5 T cell receptor beta chains below, sequenced in a study of kidney transplant recipient with SARS-CoV-2 infection. MiXCR, run by TCRdb on the reads, gives a single entry per CDR3 protein. The sample has under 250,000 distinct CDR3 sequences, about 28% seen once. The sequenced sample was a blood sample, obtained at baseline and between days 110 and 120 from a kidney transplant recipient. The receptor source for this set is a male patient aged 25 to 39 who had COVID-19 and was a kidney transplant recipient. The T cells may come from the graft donor.

Concerning this clonotype: This sequence may be a read error, since a much larger clone differs from it by one base. The CDR3 spells CATSYPCSTRKTYGYTF. For the CDR3, the DNA is TGTGCCACCAGTTATCCGTGTAGTACCAGAAAGACCTATGGCTACACCTTC. V is TRBV24-1 and J is TRBJ1-2; D remains ambiguous. CDR3 length: 17 residues. Trimming took 6 bases from V and 4 from J, leaving 23 bases between them. Per the germline V gene, CDR1 is KGHDR and CDR2 is SFDVKD.

Notes on this clonotype: Just one base apart from a much larger clone, this may be a read error. In nucleotides, the CDR3 is TGTGCCGGCTCCGGACAGGGGGCTATTGGGAACACTGAAGCTTTCTTT. Its translation: CAGSGQGAIGNTEAFF. The chain employs TRBV19 and TRBJ1-1, with 11 positions matching TRBD1. Trimming cost V 11 bases and J 1 base; bases outside gene matches: 12. The CDR3 has 16 amino acids. CDR1 and CDR2 from the germline V gene are LNHDA and SQIVND (reference sequence).

This clonotype was seen repeatedly, ten times or more. This chain links TRBV11-1 with TRBJ1-6, with a tentative D call TRBD1 (6 bases). Germline assignment: CDR1 SGHAT and CDR2 FQDESV (reference sequence). The CDR3 totals 13 residues. V was cut by 5 bases and J by 12 bases, with 14 bases left in between. DNA of the CDR3: TGTGCCAGCAGCCGCGACAGGCAGGGACCCCTCCACTTT. It codes for CASSRDRQGPLHF.

This clonotype came up many times. The chain combines TRBV3-1 with TRBJ1-5; 7 nucleotides match TRBD1. Germline V gene data show CDR1 as LGHDT and CDR2 as YNNKEL (reference sequence). This CDR3 has 13 amino acids. Germline trimming cut 4 bases from V and 6 bases from J; bases unmatched to any gene: 3. The CDR3, as DNA: TGTGCCAGCAGCCGGACAGGATTTCAGCCCCAGCATTTT. Protein: CASSRTGFQPQHF.

A note on this clonotype: This may be a read error: a much more frequent sequence differs by one nucleotide. CDR3 amino acids: CASSGGGISYEQYF. DNA of the CDR3: TGTGCCAGTAGTGGGGGCGGCATCTCCTACGAGCAGTACTTC. The V call is TRBV19, the J call TRBJ2-7, with D possibly matching TRBD1 (6 bases). Trimming left V 5 bases short and J 0 bases short, with 11 bases between. The germline V gene encodes CDR1 LNHDA and CDR2 SQIVND (reference sequence). This CDR3 comprises 14 residues.